One TCR beta chain is described in this entry. The record originates from a study of blood T cell repertoires in COVID-19. Overall study context: T cells, B-cell-depleted T cells, or PBMCs provided the cDNA or gDNA that served as material.

V was pared by 7 bases and J by 0 bases, with 15 bases between. Germline CDR1 is SNHLY and CDR2 is FYNNEI. The CDR3 length is 16 residues. The assay was immunoSEQ multiplex PCR, and TCRdb's table has in-frame clones only and misses some. The data hold roughly 70,000 clones, with roughly nine tenths observed a single time. The TCR originated in a man aged 80 or over with acute or convalescent COVID-19. This chain links TRBV2 with TRBJ2-2; tentative D call: TRBD1 (6 bases). The sequenced sample was peripheral blood. Written as DNA, the CDR3 is TGTGCCAGCAATCCGGACGGGACACCGAACACCGGGGAGCTGTTTTTT. Translating gives CASNPDGTPNTGELFF.